This T cell receptor beta chain was captured in a study of blood T cell repertoires in COVID-19. Study-level information: Both acute and convalescent COVID-19 samples were obtained from the United States, Italy and Spain. From T cells, B-cell-depleted T cells, or PBMCs came the material, which was cDNA or gDNA.

The authors' processing: The authors estimated nucleated cell counts from reference gene primer amplification. This table comes from immunoSEQ multiplex PCR, and its TCRdb copy is limited to in-frame clones, with some not included. From that table come the V and J calls and clone size; the DNA was used to work out D and trimming. The top ten clones hold just under 6.5% of a sample with some 300,000 clones, 85% to 90% of them seen once. This CDR3 spans 14 amino acids. Trimming cost V 3 bases and J 3 bases; bases outside gene matches: 1. Germline V CDR1 and CDR2: KGHSH, LQKENI. Details on this clone: Other DNA sequences in the same sample also yield this CDR3.

Seattle patient enrollment occurred during active infection, with longitudinal follow-up thereafter. The sequence was obtained from a woman between 45 and 60 years old with COVID-19, enrolled during active disease. This chain joins TRBV18 and TRBJ1-2; 10 bases fit TRBD1. The specimen was peripheral blood. The CDR3 region is CASSPGTGDYGYTF. The CDR3 DNA reads as TGTGCCAGCTCACCCGGGACAGGGGACTATGGCTACACCTTC.